The present entry profiles one T cell receptor beta chain with its context. Its target is not known. This record belongs to a study of post-analysis software for immune sequencing data. The CDR3 runs 18 residues. V shed 2 bases and J 6 bases; nucleotides not matched to a gene: 13. The germline gives CDR1 SGHAT, CDR2 FQNNGV. Study findings and constraints: Patients used roughly five TRBV segments, including TRBV5-6, TRBV5-1 and TRBV20-1, more often than controls.

TCR beta cDNA libraries included unique molecular identifiers. Between about 0.85 and 11 million T cells gave rise to approximately 520,000 cDNA molecules. Via MiXCR, TCRdb re-called the PCR reads, giving one row per CDR3 protein. The profile shows fewer than 700,000 distinct CDR3 sequences, about 44% of them singletons. The specimen was blood. The V and J genes are TRBV11-2 and TRBJ2-7; 13 nucleotides agree with TRBD2. This receptor was identified in a girl between 5 and 17 years old with multiple sclerosis. The CDR3 sequence: CASSLRRIGTSGKGEQYF. DNA for the CDR3: TGTGCCAGCAGCTTAAGGAGAATTGGGACTAGCGGGAAAGGCGAGCAGTACTTC.